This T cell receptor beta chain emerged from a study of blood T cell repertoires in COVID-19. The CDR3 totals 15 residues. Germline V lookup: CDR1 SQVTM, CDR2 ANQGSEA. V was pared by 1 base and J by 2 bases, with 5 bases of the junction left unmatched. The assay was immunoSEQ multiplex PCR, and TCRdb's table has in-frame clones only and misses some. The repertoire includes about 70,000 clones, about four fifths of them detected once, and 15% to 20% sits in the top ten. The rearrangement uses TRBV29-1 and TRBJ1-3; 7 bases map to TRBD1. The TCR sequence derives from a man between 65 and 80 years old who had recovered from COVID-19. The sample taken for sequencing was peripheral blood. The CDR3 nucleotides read TGCAGCGTTGAAGGACAGGGAGCGGCTGGAAACACCATATATTTT. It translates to CSVEGQGAAGNTIYF.